This T cell receptor beta chain derives from a study of T cells in Graves' hyperthyroidism and ophthalmopathy. Authors of the study amplified TCR beta CDR3 regions from RNA transcripts. First-round RT-PCR targeting the TCR CDR3 was performed with the HTBI primer set. TCRdb fed the multiplex PCR reads into MiXCR, producing one record per CDR3 protein. Of 500,000 to 650,000 distinct CDR3 sequences in the sample, about 20% were seen once. PBMCs stemmed from 8.5 to 10 ml fresh peripheral blood. The CDR3 spans 14 residues. In germline, CDR1 is SGHVS, CDR2 FNYEAQ. Trimming took 9 bases from V and 6 from J, leaving 19 bases between them.

Sequenced material: blood. The origin of this receptor is a man in his forties with Graves' ophthalmopathy. The chain is built from TRBV7-6 and TRBJ2-3, with D maybe TRBD2 (5 bases). The CDR3 nucleotides are TGTGCCAGTAGCGAAGTACCGGGCGGGGATACGCAGTATTTT. Translation gives CASSEVPGGDTQYF.